Listed below are T cell receptor beta chains from one sample, sequenced in a study of CD8 T cells in Susac syndrome. TCRdb processed the immunoSEQ multiplex PCR reads anew with MiXCR; each CDR3 protein has one entry. The table shows 150,000 or so distinct CDR3 sequences, with around 96% occurring only once. Sequencing used CD4+ T cells from PBMCs. The receptor source for this set is a human donor with Susac syndrome. Both conserved end residues are part of each CDR3. A D gene is named only where the DNA matches it firmly. Only some rows state a clone size, as once, few, many or a class for expanded clones.

cdr3_aa,cdr3_nt,clone_size,d_call,j_call,v_call
CASSPSTWEQFF,TGTGCCAGCAGCCCTAGCACCTGGGAGCAGTTCTTC,NA,NA,TRBJ2-1,TRBV7-9
CASSRLAISTDTQYF,TGTGCCAGCAGCAGACTAGCGATTAGCACAGATACGCAGTATTTT,NA,TRBD2,TRBJ2-3,TRBV7-2
CSADDRGFGTEAFF,TGCAGTGCCGACGACAGGGGTTTCGGCACTGAAGCTTTCTTT,NA,TRBD1,TRBJ1-1,TRBV20-1
CASNGDSGDRGTDTQYF,TGTGCCAGCAACGGGGATAGCGGGGACCGCGGCACAGATACGCAGTATTTT,NA,TRBD2,TRBJ2-3,TRBV3-1
CASSYNARLSPLHF,TGTGCCAGCAGTTACAACGCTCGACTGTCACCCCTCCACTTT,once,NA,TRBJ1-6,TRBV6-2/TRBV6-3
CSASRGQWETQYF,TGCAGCGCTTCCCGGGGGCAATGGGAGACCCAGTACTTC,NA,NA,TRBJ2-5,TRBV29-1
CASSYRYGYTF,TGTGCCAGCAGTTACCGCTATGGCTACACCTTC,NA,NA,TRBJ1-2,TRBV6-2/TRBV6-3
CASSLAQDRNNEQFF,TGTGCCAGCAGTTTGGCCCAAGATAGAAACAATGAGCAGTTCTTC,NA,NA,TRBJ2-1,TRBV28
CAGLTRPNSYEQYF,TGTGCCGGGTTGACAAGGCCAAACTCCTACGAGCAGTACTTC,NA,NA,TRBJ2-7,TRBV27
CASNRPGAELYNEQFF,TGTGCCAGCAATCGCCCCGGGGCCGAACTCTACAATGAGCAGTTCTTC,NA,NA,TRBJ2-1,TRBV6-6
CSVEVGATEAFF,TGCAGCGTTGAAGTTGGGGCCACTGAAGCTTTCTTT,NA,NA,TRBJ1-1,TRBV29-1
CSATPPGLGQPQHF,TGCAGTGCTACTCCTCCGGGACTAGGTCAGCCCCAGCATTTT,NA,NA,TRBJ1-5,TRBV20-1
CASSYSRYSNQPQHF,TGTGCCAGCAGTTACTCCCGCTACTCTAATCAGCCCCAGCATTTT,NA,NA,TRBJ1-5,TRBV6-5
CASSKGQTYNSPLHF,TGTGCCAGCAGTAAAGGACAGACCTATAATTCACCCCTCCACTTT,NA,NA,TRBJ1-6,TRBV6-2/TRBV6-3
CASSQESGGTRGYTF,TGCGCCAGCAGCCAAGAGTCCGGGGGGACGAGGGGCTACACCTTC,NA,NA,TRBJ1-2,TRBV4-1
CAWGTGGVGNEQFF,TGTGCCTGGGGGACAGGGGGCGTAGGGAATGAGCAGTTCTTC,NA,TRBD1,TRBJ2-1,TRBV30
CSVGTAGNTIYF,TGCAGCGTTGGGACGGCTGGAAACACCATATATTTT,once,NA,TRBJ1-3,TRBV29-1
CATDSTGKEPQHF,TGTGCCACCGACTCGACGGGGAAGGAGCCCCAGCATTTT,NA,NA,TRBJ1-5,TRBV10-3
CSASGNNEQFF,TGCAGTGCTAGCGGAAACAATGAGCAGTTCTTC,NA,NA,TRBJ2-1,TRBV20-1
CSASSATEAFF,TGCAGCGCCTCTTCCGCCACTGAAGCTTTCTTT,NA,NA,TRBJ1-1,TRBV29-1
CASSPGAPEQFF,TGTGCCAGCAGCCCCGGAGCCCCGGAGCAGTTCTTC,NA,NA,TRBJ2-1,TRBV14
CASSRDRDYYEQYF,TGTGCCAGCAGCCGGGACAGAGATTACTACGAGCAGTACTTC,NA,TRBD1,TRBJ2-7,TRBV7-2
CSVSGETDTQYF,TGCAGCGTCTCGGGAGAGACAGATACGCAGTATTTT,NA,NA,TRBJ2-3,TRBV29-1
CASSPLPLNEQFF,TGTGCCAGCTCACCGTTGCCCTTGAATGAGCAGTTCTTC,NA,NA,TRBJ2-1,TRBV18
CSARSLAGSTDTQYF,TGCAGTGCTAGATCGCTAGCGGGATCTACAGATACGCAGTATTTT,NA,TRBD2,TRBJ2-3,TRBV20-1
CASSGGGSYGYTF,TGTGCCAGCTCCGGTGGAGGATCCTATGGCTACACCTTC,NA,NA,TRBJ1-2,TRBV9
CASSSAGGRSDTQYF,TGTGCCAGCAGTTCGGCGGGGGGGCGGTCAGATACGCAGTATTTT,NA,TRBD2,TRBJ2-3,TRBV6-2/TRBV6-3
CASSSTSSNTEAFF,TGTGCCAGCAGCTCCACTTCCTCGAACACTGAAGCTTTCTTT,few,NA,TRBJ1-1,TRBV11-3
CASSPTPYRAGELFF,TGTGCCAGCAGCCCCACCCCCTACAGAGCCGGGGAGCTGTTTTTT,once,NA,TRBJ2-2,TRBV5-6
CSVAQGAVLPQHF,TGCAGCGTTGCACAGGGGGCCGTTCTTCCCCAGCATTTT,NA,TRBD1,TRBJ1-5,TRBV29-1
CAWSVTSWEQFF,TGTGCCTGGAGTGTAACAAGCTGGGAGCAGTTCTTC,NA,NA,TRBJ2-1,TRBV30
CSARLDREANYGYTF,TGCAGTGCTAGACTAGACAGGGAGGCTAACTATGGCTACACCTTC,NA,TRBD1,TRBJ1-2,TRBV20-1
CASSQGGANTEAFF,TGTGCCAGCAGTCAAGGGGGCGCAAACACTGAAGCTTTCTTT,NA,TRBD1,TRBJ1-1,TRBV28
CASRNRSSQPQHF,TGTGCCAGCAGGAACAGGAGTAGTCAGCCCCAGCATTTT,NA,NA,TRBJ1-5,TRBV28
CASSLDSGAAYGYTF,TGTGCCAGCAGCTTAGATTCTGGGGCGGCCTATGGCTACACCTTC,NA,NA,TRBJ1-2,TRBV11-2
CASSLYLGETQYF,TGTGCCAGCAGTTTATATCTCGGGGAGACCCAGTACTTC,NA,NA,TRBJ2-5,TRBV28
CASSLRNKVDGTQYF,TGTGCCAGCAGTTTAAGGAATAAGGTCGATGGGACCCAGTACTTC,NA,NA,TRBJ2-5,TRBV28
CASSITGGAAEAFF,TGTGCCAGTAGTATAACAGGGGGCGCGGCTGAAGCTTTCTTT,NA,TRBD1,TRBJ1-1,TRBV19
CASSTNDQPQHF,TGTGCCAGTAGTACTAATGATCAGCCCCAGCATTTT,NA,NA,TRBJ1-5,TRBV19
CSARDPRTSGREDTQYF,TGCAGTGCTAGAGATCCTAGGACTAGCGGGAGGGAAGATACGCAGTATTTT,NA,TRBD2,TRBJ2-3,TRBV20-1
CSADRMGYTF,TGCAGCGCTGACAGGATGGGCTACACCTTC,NA,NA,TRBJ1-2,TRBV29-1
CSVDLAGLHGYGYTF,TGCAGCGTTGATTTGGCGGGTCTTCATGGCTATGGCTACACCTTC,NA,NA,TRBJ1-2,TRBV29-1
CASSLGTGGGYGYTF,TGTGCCAGCAGTTTAGGGACAGGGGGCGGCTATGGCTACACCTTC,NA,TRBD1,TRBJ1-2,TRBV27
CSVEDPDRGPRNTEAFF,TGCAGCGTTGAAGATCCCGACAGGGGGCCCCGGAACACTGAAGCTTTCTTT,NA,TRBD1,TRBJ1-1,TRBV29-1
CASAPLGHYEQYF,TGTGCCAGCGCACCCCTGGGACACTACGAGCAGTACTTC,once,NA,TRBJ2-7,TRBV27
CATSDPGPGEQFF,TGTGCCACCAGTGATCCCGGACCGGGTGAGCAGTTCTTC,NA,NA,TRBJ2-1,TRBV24-1
CASRVAGVSGHYEQYF,TGTGCCAGCAGGGTAGCGGGAGTGTCGGGGCACTACGAGCAGTACTTC,few,TRBD2,TRBJ2-7,TRBV28
CAWSVVEDTQYF,TGTGCCTGGAGTGTCGTCGAGGATACGCAGTATTTT,NA,NA,TRBJ2-3,TRBV30
CASSPAMSGETQYF,TGTGCCAGCAGCCCCGCAATGAGCGGAGAGACCCAGTACTTC,NA,NA,TRBJ2-5,TRBV7-2
CASSLGTGGADTQYF,TGCGCCAGCAGCTTAGGGACAGGCGGCGCAGATACGCAGTATTTT,NA,TRBD1,TRBJ2-3,TRBV5-1
CASSQALANTQYF,TGCGCCAGCAGCCAAGCGCTAGCAAATACGCAGTATTTT,NA,NA,TRBJ2-3,TRBV4-3
CASSPGGFGGELFF,TGTGCCAGCAGCCCAGGGGGCTTTGGCGGGGAGCTGTTTTTT,NA,TRBD1,TRBJ2-2,TRBV28
CASRLRDRMIETQYF,TGTGCCAGCAGACTCCGGGACAGGATGATAGAGACCCAGTACTTC,NA,TRBD1,TRBJ2-5,TRBV6-2/TRBV6-3